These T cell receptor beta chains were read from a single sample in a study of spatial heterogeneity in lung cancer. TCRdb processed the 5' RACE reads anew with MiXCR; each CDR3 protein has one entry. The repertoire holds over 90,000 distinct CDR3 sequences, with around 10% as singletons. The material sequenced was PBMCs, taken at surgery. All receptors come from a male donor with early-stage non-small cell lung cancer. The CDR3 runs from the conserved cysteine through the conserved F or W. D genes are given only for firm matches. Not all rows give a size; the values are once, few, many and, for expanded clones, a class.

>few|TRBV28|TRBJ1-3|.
TGTGCCAGCAGTCCAGGGTCCACTGGAAACACCATATATTTT
CASSPGSTGNTIYF
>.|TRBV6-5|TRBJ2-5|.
TGTGCCAGCGGGCGCGGGCAAGAGACCCAGTACTTC
CASGRGQETQYF
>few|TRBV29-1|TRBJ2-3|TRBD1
TGCAGCGTTGATCAGGGGGACGCAGATACGCAGTATTTT
CSVDQGDADTQYF
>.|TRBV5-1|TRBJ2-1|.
TGCGCCAGCAGCCTGGGCCCCGACAATGAGCAGTTCTTC
CASSLGPDNEQFF
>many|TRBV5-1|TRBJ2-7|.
TGCGCCAGCAGCTACCGACAGTCCTACGAGCAGTACTTC
CASSYRQSYEQYF
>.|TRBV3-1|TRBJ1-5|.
TGTGCCAGCAGCCAAAGAGTTTTTGGTCAGCCCCAGCATTTT
CASSQRVFGQPQHF
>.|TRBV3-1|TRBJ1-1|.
TGTGCCAGCAGCCTGGTCCCCGGGAACACTGAAGCTTTCTTT
CASSLVPGNTEAFF
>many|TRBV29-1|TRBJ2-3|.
TGCAGCGTTGATGGTGGGGGGGCGGATACGCAGTATTTT
CSVDGGGADTQYF
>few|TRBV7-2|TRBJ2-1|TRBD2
TGTGCCAGCAGCACCTCTAGCGGGGGGGCCAATGAGCAGTTCTTC
CASSTSSGGANEQFF
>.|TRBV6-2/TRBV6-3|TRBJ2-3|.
TGTGCCAGCAGGTTTCTAGCGCCGGATACGCAGTATTTT
CASRFLAPDTQYF
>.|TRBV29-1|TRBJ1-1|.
TGCAGCGTTGCTGTTGACCTGGGCACTGAAGCTTTCTTT
CSVAVDLGTEAFF
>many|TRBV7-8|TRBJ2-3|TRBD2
TGTGCCAGCAGCCCGGGACTAGCGGCTGGATCGTATTTT
CASSPGLAAGSYF
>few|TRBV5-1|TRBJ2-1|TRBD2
TGCGCCAGCAGCTTGATGGTACTAGCGGGAAACAATGAGCAGTTCTTC
CASSLMVLAGNNEQFF
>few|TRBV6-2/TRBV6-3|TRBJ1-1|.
TGTGCCAGCAGGGACACTGAAGCTTTCTTT
CASRDTEAFF
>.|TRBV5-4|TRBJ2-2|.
TGTGCCAGCAGCTTGGACACCCCGAACACCGGGGAGCTGTTTTTT
CASSLDTPNTGELFF
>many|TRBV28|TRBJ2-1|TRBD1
TGTGCCAGCAGGGCTGGACAGGGGGCCTACAATGAGCAGTTCTTC
CASRAGQGAYNEQFF
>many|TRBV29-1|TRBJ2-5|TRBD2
TGCAGCGTCGCCCTAGCGGGGGGCCCCCAAGAGACCCAGTACTTC
CSVALAGGPQETQYF
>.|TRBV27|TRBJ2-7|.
TGTGCCAGCAGTTCCTGGACAGCTCCCTACGAGCAGTACTTC
CASSSWTAPYEQYF
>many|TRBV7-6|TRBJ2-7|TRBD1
TGTGCCAGCAGCCGGGGACAGGGGGATTACGAGCAGTACTTC
CASSRGQGDYEQYF
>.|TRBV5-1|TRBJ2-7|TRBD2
TGCGCCAGCAGCTTGTGGGGGGGACCCTACGAGCAGTACTTC
CASSLWGGPYEQYF
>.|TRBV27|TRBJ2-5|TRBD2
TGTGCCAGCAGGCCGGGGGGGCTTGAGACCCAGTACTTC
CASRPGGLETQYF
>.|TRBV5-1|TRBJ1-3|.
TGCGCCAGCAGCTTGACCGGGATCCCCTCTGGAAACACCATATATTTT
CASSLTGIPSGNTIYF
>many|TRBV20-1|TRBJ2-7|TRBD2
TGCAGTGCTAAACCCGGACTAGCGGGAGATTACGAGCAGTACTTC
CSAKPGLAGDYEQYF
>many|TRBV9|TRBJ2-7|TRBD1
TGTGCCAGCAGCCCGGACAGGGGGATCAACGAGCAGTACTTC
CASSPDRGINEQYF
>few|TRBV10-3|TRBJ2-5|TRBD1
TGTGCCATCAGTGACCGGGACAGGGGCGGGGAGACCCAGTACTTC
CAISDRDRGGETQYF
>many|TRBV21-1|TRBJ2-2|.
TGTGCCAGCAGCTTAAATGGAGCAGGGAGACGGACCGGGGAGCTGTTTTTT
CASSLNGAGRRTGELFF
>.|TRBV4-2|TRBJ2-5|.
TGTGCCAGCAGCCAAGTGGGGCCCCCCACCCAAGAGACCCAGTACTTC
CASSQVGPPTQETQYF
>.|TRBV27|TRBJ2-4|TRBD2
TGTGCCAGCAGGGCTAGCGGGAACCGCATTCAGTACTTC
CASRASGNRIQYF
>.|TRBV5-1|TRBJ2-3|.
TGCGCCAGCAGCCCGGCTGTGCGGTATACGCAGTATTTT
CASSPAVRYTQYF
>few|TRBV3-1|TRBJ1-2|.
TGTGCCAGCAGCCAGGGTATCCTGGGTGACTATGGCTACACCTTC
CASSQGILGDYGYTF
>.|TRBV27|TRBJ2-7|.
TGTGCCAGCAGTTTATCGACCTACGAGCAGTACTTC
CASSLSTYEQYF
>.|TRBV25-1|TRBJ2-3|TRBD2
TGTGCCAGCACTCCCGGGACTAGCGATTTCACAGATACGCAGTATTTT
CASTPGTSDFTDTQYF
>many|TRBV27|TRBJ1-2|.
TGTGCCAGCAGTGGAGGCAGTGGCTATGGCTACACCTTC
CASSGGSGYGYTF
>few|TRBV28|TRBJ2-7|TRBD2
TGTGCCAGCACAGGGACTAGCGGGAGAAGGGAGCAGTACTTC
CASTGTSGRREQYF
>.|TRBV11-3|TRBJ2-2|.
TGTGCCAGCAGCTTAGTCCCCGGGGAGCTGTTTTTT
CASSLVPGELFF
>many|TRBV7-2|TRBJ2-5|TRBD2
TGTGCCAGCAGCTTCCAGCGGGGAAGTGAGACCCAGTACTTC
CASSFQRGSETQYF
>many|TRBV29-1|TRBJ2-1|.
TGCAGCGTTAAAGGGCTTACTACCTCCTACAATGAGCAGTTCTTC
CSVKGLTTSYNEQFF
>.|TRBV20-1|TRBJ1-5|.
TGCAGTGCTGGTGGGGGGGGCAATCAGCCCCAGCATTTT
CSAGGGGNQPQHF
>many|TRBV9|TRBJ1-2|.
TGTGCCAGCAGGGCAGGGAGCTGGGGTACGTTGGGCTACACCTTC
CASRAGSWGTLGYTF
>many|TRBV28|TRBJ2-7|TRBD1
TGTGCCAGCACTCTTGGACAGGGCAGAAACGAGCAGTACTTC
CASTLGQGRNEQYF
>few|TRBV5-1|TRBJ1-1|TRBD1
TGCGCCAGCAGCTTGGAGGTGAAGGACAGGTTGAACACTGAAGCTTTCTTT
CASSLEVKDRLNTEAFF
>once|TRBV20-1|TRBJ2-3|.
TGCAGTGTCCTGCCAGATACGCAGTATTTT
CSVLPDTQYF
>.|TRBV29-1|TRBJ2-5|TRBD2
TGCAGCGTGATAGCGGGGGGCAGAGAGACCCAGTACTTC
CSVIAGGRETQYF
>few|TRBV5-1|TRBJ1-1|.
TGCGCCAGCAGCTTCGACAGACTGAGGGCTTTCTTT
CASSFDRLRAFF
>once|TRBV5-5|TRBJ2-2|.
TGTGCCAGCAGCTTCTCTAGGGTGAACACCGGGGAGCTGTTTTTT
CASSFSRVNTGELFF
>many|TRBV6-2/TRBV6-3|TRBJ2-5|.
TGTGCCAGCAGTTACACGGCGTTACAAGAGACCCAGTACTTC
CASSYTALQETQYF
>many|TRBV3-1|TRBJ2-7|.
TGTGCCAGCAGCCAAGATTCCGCCTCCTACGAGCAGTACTTC
CASSQDSASYEQYF
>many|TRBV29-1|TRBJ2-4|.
TGCAGCGTTGAAGATACACCTAGAAACATTCAGTACTTC
CSVEDTPRNIQYF
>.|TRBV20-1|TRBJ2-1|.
TGCAGTGCTAGGTCGAGCTCCGTAAGCTACAATGAGCAGTTCTTC
CSARSSSVSYNEQFF
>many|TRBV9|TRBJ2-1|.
TGTGCCAGCAGCGCAGAGGGGGACTTCTACAATGAGCAGTTCTTC
CASSAEGDFYNEQFF
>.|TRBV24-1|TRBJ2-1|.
TGTGCCACCAGTGACAATGGGGTTAGCGGCAAGCAGTTCTTC
CATSDNGVSGKQFF